This T cell receptor (beta chain) is from a study of T cells in localized non-small cell lung cancer. Study-wide results and caveats: Median detection of top 100 tumor clones in adjacent lung was approximately 50 clones. Higher adjacent-lung clonality was associated with shorter survival. Analysis by sequencing included only one tumor region, so heterogeneity remains possible. Uninvolved adjacent lung showed peak T cell clonality, exceeding tumor.

Germline-derived CDR1 and CDR2 are SSHAT and FNYEAQ (reference sequence). CDR3 length: 13 amino acids. The V end was cut by 5 bases, the J end by 8 bases, with 13 bases between. Method: immunoSEQ multiplex PCR; TCRdb's copy keeps in-frame clones and lacks some. The sample records about 40,000 clones, roughly nine tenths being singletons. As to this clone: The target antigen is unknown.

The specimen comprised PBMCs, sampled before any cancer treatment. The chain links TRBV7-7 to TRBJ2-1; D remains ambiguous. The sequence was obtained from a woman aged 40-75 years with stage II lung adenocarcinoma. The CDR3 bases are TGTGCCAGCAGCGACGAAGGGTTGGATGAGCAGTTCTTC. Translation gives CASSDEGLDEQFF. The variable domain in full, completed from reference TRBV7-7 and TRBJ2-1, reads GAGVSQSPRYKVTKRGQDVTLRCDPISSHATLYWYQQALGQGPEFLTYFNYEAQPDKSGLPSDRFSAERPEGSISTLTIQRTEQRDSAMYRCASSDEGLDEQFFGPGTRLTVL.